This entry describes one T cell receptor (beta chain). Its antigen is unknown. A process of 5'RACE template switching, which added a universal primer site and UMIs, was used to make TCR cDNA. TCRdb fed the 5' RACE reads into MiXCR, producing one record per CDR3 protein. In the table there are hundreds of thousands of distinct CDR3 sequences, approximately 4% of which are singletons. This record comes from a study of T cells after yellow fever vaccination. General observations from the study: Clones that expanded after primary vaccination mostly reappeared after the booster (around 96% CD4, 70% to 90% CD8). A minor fraction of clonotypes spanned both CD4 and CD8 compartments.

The CDR3 runs to 14 residues. The junction had 9 bases not matched to a gene; V was cut back by 7 bases and J by 4 bases. CDR1 and CDR2 from the germline V gene are SGHRS and YFSETQ. This TCR derives from a man aged 18 to 29 who received the YFV17D yellow fever vaccine. The chain uses TRBV5-1 and TRBJ1-2, with 8 bases identical to TRBD1. This material consisted of PBMCs, taken 5 days after the yellow fever booster vaccination. CDR3 sequence (DNA): TGCGCCAGCGCCCCCCGACAGGGGTCCTATGGCTACACCTTC. Translated: CASAPRQGSYGYTF.